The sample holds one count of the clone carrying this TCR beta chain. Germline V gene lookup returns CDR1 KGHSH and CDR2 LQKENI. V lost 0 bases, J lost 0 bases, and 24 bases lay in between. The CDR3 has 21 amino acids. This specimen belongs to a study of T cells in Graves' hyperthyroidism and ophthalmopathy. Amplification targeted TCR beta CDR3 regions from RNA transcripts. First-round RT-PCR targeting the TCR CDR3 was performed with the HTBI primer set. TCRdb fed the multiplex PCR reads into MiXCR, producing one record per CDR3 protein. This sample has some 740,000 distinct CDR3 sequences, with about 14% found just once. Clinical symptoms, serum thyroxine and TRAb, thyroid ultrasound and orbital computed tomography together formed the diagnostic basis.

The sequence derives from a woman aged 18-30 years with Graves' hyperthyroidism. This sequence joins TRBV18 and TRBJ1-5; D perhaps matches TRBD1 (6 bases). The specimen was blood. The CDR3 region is CASSPPISQTGPTSSNQPQHF. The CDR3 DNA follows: TGTGCCAGCTCACCACCAATCTCCCAGACAGGACCTACCTCTAGCAATCAGCCCCAGCATTTT. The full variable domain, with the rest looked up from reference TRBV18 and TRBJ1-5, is NAGVMQNPRHLVRRRGQEARLRCSPMKGHSHVYWYRQLPEEGLKFMVYLQKENIIDESGMPKERFSAEFPKEGPSILRIQQVVRGDSAAYFCASSPPISQTGPTSSNQPQHFGDGTRLSIL.